This T cell receptor (beta chain) was identified during a study of blood T cell repertoires in COVID-19. The CDR3 runs to 15 residues. V was pared by 6 bases and J by 1 base, with 5 bases of the junction left unmatched. Germline-derived CDR1 and CDR2 are MNHEY and SVGAGI. Original processing notes: Reference gene primer amplification in the assay estimated nucleated cell counts. This table comes from immunoSEQ multiplex PCR, and its TCRdb copy is limited to in-frame clones, with some not included. V and J calls and clone size follow that table, whereas D and trimming were derived from the DNA. The sample records 130,000 or so clones, more than 60% being singletons.

The chain links TRBV6-5 to TRBJ2-1, with 8 bases that match TRBD2. This receptor was taken from a man aged 45-65 years with acute or convalescent COVID-19. Source material: peripheral blood. The CDR3 bases are TGTGCCAGCAGCCTTAGCGGGGTTTCCTACAATGAGCAGTTCTTC. It is translated as CASSLSGVSYNEQFF.